The 14 T cell receptor beta chains in this list originate from one sample, sequenced in a study of blood T cells in healthy people across ages. Then a second PCR, running roughly 7 to 11 cycles, was carried out with a sample-barcoded 5' primer and a J-beta primer mix. One entry per CDR3 protein, called by TCRdb with MiXCR from the 5' RACE reads. The sample consists of some 940,000 distinct CDR3 sequences, 25% to 35% of them appearing once. These data are also associated with another study on T cells of mothers and their children.

The sequencing sample was made of blood. The receptor source for this set is a woman aged 40 to 55 in good health.

The chain joins TRBV12-3 or TRBV12-4 to TRBJ2-2, with a weak D call TRBD1 (8 bases). Trimming cost V 8 bases and J 5 bases, with 21 bases left between them. The CDR3 consists of 16 residues. CDR3 in DNA: TGTGCCAGCGGCGGGGGAGGACAGGGCTGGACCGGGGAGCTGTTTTTT. Its translation is CASGGGGQGWTGELFF.

The chain combines TRBV14 with TRBJ1-1; no reliable D call. Trimming left V 0 bases short and J 5 bases short, with 10 bases between. The CDR3 sequence is 14 residues long. CDR1 and CDR2 from the germline V gene are SGHDN and FVKESK. CDR3 DNA: TGTGCCAGCAGCCAAGAAATTGGGAGGACTGAAGCTTTCTTT. This sequence encodes CASSQEIGRTEAFF.

This clonotype showed up just a few times. This sequence joins TRBV3-1 and TRBJ2-5; TRBD1 matches 9 bases. From germline, CDR1 is LGHDT and CDR2 YNNKEL (reference sequence). V lost 7 bases to trimming and J lost 11 bases; unmatched junction nucleotides: 14. This CDR3 is built from 14 residues. CDR3 DNA sequence: TGTGCCAGCAACTCCGGGACAGGGAACAATGAGCAGTACTTC. Amino acids: CASNSGTGNNEQYF.

A few counts support this clonotype. This chain joins TRBV4-1 and TRBJ2-1; D gene ambiguous. The germline V gene encodes CDR1 MGHRA and CDR2 YSYEKL. The CDR3 has 14 amino acids. V gave up 0 bases and J gave up 6 bases, with 9 bases separating them. The chain's CDR3 is CASSQDTYPNEQFF. The CDR3 nucleotides read TGCGCCAGCAGCCAAGACACCTACCCCAATGAGCAGTTCTTC.

This clonotype was recorded a few times. The genes are TRBV6-1 and TRBJ1-6; D is uncertain. Germline V gene sequence: CDR1 MNHNS, CDR2 SASEGT. Trimming took 6 bases from V and 3 from J, leaving 12 bases between them. This CDR3 is built from 15 residues. The CDR3, as DNA: TGTGCCAGCAGGGGCAAACTGAACTATAATTCACCCCTCCACTTT. Protein sequence: CASRGKLNYNSPLHF.

This sequence joins TRBV28 and TRBJ1-2; TRBD1 aligns across 9 bases. V lost 6 bases to trimming and J lost 8 bases; unmatched junction nucleotides: 16. Germline CDR1 MDHEN, CDR2 SYDVKM. This CDR3 region has 16 residues. The CDR3 sequence is CASSWPGQGEFRGYTF. CDR3 DNA sequence: TGTGCCAGCAGCTGGCCGGGACAGGGAGAATTTCGGGGCTACACCTTC.

This clonotype was observed a few times. V usage is TRBV20-1 and J usage is TRBJ2-3; 7 bases line up with TRBD2. J gave up 3 bases and V 0 bases, and 12 bases lay outside the gene matches. The CDR3 covers 17 residues. From germline, CDR1 is DFQATT and CDR2 SNEGSKA (reference sequence). CDR3 region: CSARDLEAGELTDTQYF. In DNA form, the CDR3 reads TGCAGTGCTAGAGATCTCGAGGCGGGGGAACTTACAGATACGCAGTATTTT.

The table lists this clonotype with many counts. The chain links TRBV4-3 to TRBJ2-7, with 8 bases lining up with TRBD1. The germline CDR1 and CDR2 sequences are LGHNA and YSLEER. Trimming cost V 0 bases and J 3 bases; bases outside gene matches: 4. The CDR3 loop spans 15 amino acids. The CDR3 region is CASSQDRGPYYEQYF. The DNA of the CDR3 is TGCGCCAGCAGCCAAGACAGGGGGCCCTACTACGAGCAGTACTTC.

The chain couples TRBV27 to TRBJ1-3, with D unclear. Trimming cost V 5 bases and J 0 bases, with 8 bases left between them. CDR1 MNHEY and CDR2 SMNVEV come from the germline V gene (reference sequence). This CDR3 spans 14 amino acids. The CDR3 sequence: CASSPQNSGNTIYF. The CDR3 DNA reads as TGTGCCAGCAGTCCACAGAACTCTGGAAACACCATATATTTT.

The chain has TRBV29-1 and TRBJ1-1, with D unresolved. Per the germline V gene, CDR1 is SQVTM and CDR2 is ANQGSEA. The CDR3 is 14 amino acids. With 1 base removed from V and 4 bases from J, the gap between germline ends came to 13 bases. The CDR3 sequence: CSVEARTASTEAFF. In DNA, the CDR3 is TGCAGCGTTGAAGCCCGGACCGCAAGCACTGAAGCTTTCTTT.

The gene calls are TRBV20-1 and TRBJ1-5; D gene ambiguous. The germline gives CDR1 DFQATT, CDR2 SNEGSKA (reference sequence). This CDR3 comprises 13 residues. Trimming pared 4 bases from V and 0 bases from J, leaving 7 bases between. The CDR3 here is CSAIGVSNQPQHF. The CDR3 DNA reads TGCAGTGCTATCGGGGTTAGCAATCAGCCCCAGCATTTT.

The J gene is TRBJ2-1, the V gene TRBV2, with D tentatively TRBD1 or TRBD2 (5 bases each). CDR1 SNHLY and CDR2 FYNNEI come from the germline V gene. The CDR3 sequence is 13 residues long. V was shortened by 7 bases and J by 4 bases, with 11 bases between the two germline ends. The CDR3 sequence is CASMGRGYNEQFF. CDR3 in DNA: TGTGCCAGCATGGGGCGAGGGTACAATGAGCAGTTCTTC.

This chain connects TRBV7-2 to TRBJ2-4; D perhaps matches TRBD2 (6 bases). Gene TRBJ2-5 matches the end of the DNA better, so the J call may be wrong. Germline-derived CDR1 and CDR2 are SGHTA and FQGNSA. The CDR3 is 13 amino acids. The CDR3 here is CASGPTSHQTQYF. CDR3 nucleotides: TGTGCCAGCGGCCCAACTAGCCACCAGACCCAGTACTTC.

This clonotype was detected a few times. The V and J genes are TRBV4-3 and TRBJ2-1; maybe TRBD1 (5 bases). V lost 0 bases and J lost 5, with 11 bases in between. Germline assignment: CDR1 LGHNA and CDR2 YSLEER. The CDR3 runs to 15 residues. The CDR3 DNA follows: TGCGCCAGCAGCCAAGACCAGGGCAGGGACAATGAGCAGTTCTTC. This encodes CASSQDQGRDNEQFF.